A selection of T cell receptor beta chains follows, all from one sample in a study of identical twins. Using its own MiXCR run on the 5' RACE reads, TCRdb lists one record per CDR3 protein. The data show 650,000 to 750,000 distinct CDR3 sequences, approximately 21% seen once. A further study also used this sample, focusing on T cells expressing NK-cell markers.

Sequenced: PBMCs. The receptors come from a young woman in good health. CDR3s include the opening cysteine and the closing phenylalanine or tryptophan. Fields, in order: J gene, D gene, V gene, CDR3 length, clone size, CDR3 DNA, CDR3 protein. D genes are given only for firm matches. Some rows have no size entry. The others give once, few or many, or a class for an expanded clone.

J: TRBJ1-5
D: NA
V: TRBV7-9
length: 13
size: few
DNA: TGTGCCAGCAGCTTAGGGGGTTACAAGCCCCAGCATTTT
CDR3: CASSLGGYKPQHF

J: TRBJ1-2
D: NA
V: TRBV27
length: 17
size: NA
DNA: TGTGCCAGCAGTCCAAAAGCGACAGCTTTAGGCTCCTATGGCTACACCTTC
CDR3: CASSPKATALGSYGYTF

J: TRBJ2-3
D: NA
V: TRBV7-8
length: 12
size: many
DNA: TGTGCCAGCAGCCAAGGAGGGGGTACGCAGTATTTT
CDR3: CASSQGGGTQYF

J: TRBJ2-1
D: NA
V: TRBV7-6
length: 18
size: NA
DNA: TGTGCCAGCAGCTTAGCCAGTCCCAGCCATAGCTCCTACAATGAGCAGTTCTTC
CDR3: CASSLASPSHSSYNEQFF

J: TRBJ2-5
D: TRBD2
V: TRBV27
length: 13
size: NA
DNA: TGTGCCAGCGCCCCGGGACTAGGCGAGACCCAGTACTTC
CDR3: CASAPGLGETQYF

J: TRBJ2-3
D: NA
V: TRBV18
length: 16
size: NA
DNA: TGTGCCAGCTCGCTAGGCGACATGATCAGCACAGATACGCAGTATTTT
CDR3: CASSLGDMISTDTQYF

J: TRBJ1-1
D: TRBD1
V: TRBV12-3/TRBV12-4
length: 14
size: once
DNA: TGTGCCAGCAGACTCAGGGGGGGTGTCACTGAAGCTTTCTTT
CDR3: CASRLRGGVTEAFF

J: TRBJ2-2
D: NA
V: TRBV12-3/TRBV12-4
length: 11
size: NA
DNA: TGTGCCAGCAGACTTGCCGGGGAGCTGTTTTTT
CDR3: CASRLAGELFF

J: TRBJ2-5
D: NA
V: TRBV20-1
length: 13
size: NA
DNA: TGCAGTGCCCTGCTCCTAGCGCAAGAGACCCAGTACTTC
CDR3: CSALLLAQETQYF

J: TRBJ2-3
D: TRBD2
V: TRBV11-2
length: 18
size: NA
DNA: TGTGCCAGCAGCACCACCCCGGGACTAGCGGGAGTGACAGATACGCAGTATTTT
CDR3: CASSTTPGLAGVTDTQYF